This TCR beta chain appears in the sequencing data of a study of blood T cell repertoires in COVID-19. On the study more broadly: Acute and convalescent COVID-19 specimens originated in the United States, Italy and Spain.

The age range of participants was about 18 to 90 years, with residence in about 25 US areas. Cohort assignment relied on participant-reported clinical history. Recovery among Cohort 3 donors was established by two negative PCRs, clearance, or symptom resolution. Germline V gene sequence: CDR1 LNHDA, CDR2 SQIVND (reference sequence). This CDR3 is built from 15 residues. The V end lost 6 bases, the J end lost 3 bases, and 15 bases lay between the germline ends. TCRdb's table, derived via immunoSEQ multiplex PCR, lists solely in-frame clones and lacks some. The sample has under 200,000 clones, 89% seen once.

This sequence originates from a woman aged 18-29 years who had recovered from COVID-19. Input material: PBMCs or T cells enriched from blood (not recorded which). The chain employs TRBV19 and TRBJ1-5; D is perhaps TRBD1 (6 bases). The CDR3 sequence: CASSLFRGANQPQHF. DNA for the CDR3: TGTGCCAGTAGCCTTTTTCGGGGGGCCAATCAGCCCCAGCATTTT.